This T cell receptor beta chain was sequenced for a study of shared clonotypes between healthy human individuals. V shed 1 base and J shed 6 bases, with 18 bases lying between them. The CDR3 is 17 residues long. Germline CDR1 is LNHNV and CDR2 is YYDKDF (reference sequence). Deep-level running was used for the assay. Sequencing used immunoSEQ multiplex PCR; TCRdb keeps in-frame clones, though not all of them. Of 980,000 or so clones in the sample, approximately 80% were seen once. The origin of this receptor is a man in his late teens or twenties in good health. This chain joins TRBV15 and TRBJ1-4; a weak D match, TRBD1 (6 bases). The sequenced sample consisted of memory CD4+ T cells sorted from blood. As for subset: CD45RA-negative fraction. This CDR3 reads CATSRVVTGGADEKLFF. Here the CDR3 DNA reads TGTGCCACCAGCAGAGTGGTAACGGGGGGCGCGGATGAAAAACTGTTTTTT.